This T cell receptor (beta chain) derives from a study of graft-versus-host responses after intestinal transplantation. Study background: Recipients had multivisceral, liver-intestinal, or isolated intestinal transplants.

The assay was immunoSEQ multiplex PCR, and TCRdb's table has in-frame clones only and misses some. There are around 100,000 clones in the sample; more than 75% occur only once, and around 1% lies in the top ten. There are 18 residues in the CDR3. The germline CDR1 and CDR2 sequences are MDHEN and SYDVKM. With regard to this clone: What it binds is not known.

The starting material was unstimulated CD4+ T cells sorted from spleen or lymph node cells, obtained before transplant. The origin of this receptor is a human donor who was the organ donor for an intestinal transplant. The rearrangement joins TRBV28 to TRBJ2-5, with D perhaps matching TRBD2 (5 bases). Gene TRBJ2-7 matches the end of the DNA better, so the J call may be wrong. The CDR3 nucleotides read TGTGCCAGCAGCACCGCCCGGCAGGCAGGTTGGAGGTCCTACGAGCAGTACTTC. Its translation is CASSTARQAGWRSYEQYF.